Here is one T cell receptor (beta chain) with its context. The sample belongs to a study of long-term antiretroviral therapy in people with HIV. An immunoSEQ assay, version v3.0, was performed at survey level. The repertoire was sequenced with immunoSEQ multiplex PCR; TCRdb's copy has only in-frame clones and lacks some. The sample yields more than 35,000 clones, 86% seen once. This sequence was found in a woman between 18 and 29 years old with HIV. This specimen was unsorted PBMCs, taken just before starting antiretroviral therapy.

The DNA of the CDR3 is TGCGCCAGCAGCCAAGACCGGGACATAAACAATGAGCAGTTCTTC. It codes for CASSQDRDINNEQFF. This rearrangement joins TRBV4-1 to TRBJ2-1; possibly TRBD1 for D (6 bases). CDR1 and CDR2 (germline): MGHRA, YSYEKL. The CDR3 runs 15 residues. The germline V and J ends were trimmed by 0 bases and 5 bases, with 11 bases remaining between them.